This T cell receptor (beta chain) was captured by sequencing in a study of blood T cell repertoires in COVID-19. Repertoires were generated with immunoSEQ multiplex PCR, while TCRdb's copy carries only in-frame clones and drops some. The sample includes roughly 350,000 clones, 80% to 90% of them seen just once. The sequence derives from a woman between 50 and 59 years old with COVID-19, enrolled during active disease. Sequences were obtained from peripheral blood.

CDR3 in amino acids: CATSDPKTGDYGYTF. The CDR3 nucleotides read TGTGCCACCAGTGATCCGAAGACAGGGGACTATGGCTACACCTTC. The rearrangement links TRBV24-1 to TRBJ1-2; 8 nucleotides agree with TRBD1. The CDR3 runs 15 residues. Trimming at V came to 3 bases and at J to 3 bases, leaving 5 bases not matched to a gene. CDR1 is KGHDR, CDR2 SFDVKD, per germline.